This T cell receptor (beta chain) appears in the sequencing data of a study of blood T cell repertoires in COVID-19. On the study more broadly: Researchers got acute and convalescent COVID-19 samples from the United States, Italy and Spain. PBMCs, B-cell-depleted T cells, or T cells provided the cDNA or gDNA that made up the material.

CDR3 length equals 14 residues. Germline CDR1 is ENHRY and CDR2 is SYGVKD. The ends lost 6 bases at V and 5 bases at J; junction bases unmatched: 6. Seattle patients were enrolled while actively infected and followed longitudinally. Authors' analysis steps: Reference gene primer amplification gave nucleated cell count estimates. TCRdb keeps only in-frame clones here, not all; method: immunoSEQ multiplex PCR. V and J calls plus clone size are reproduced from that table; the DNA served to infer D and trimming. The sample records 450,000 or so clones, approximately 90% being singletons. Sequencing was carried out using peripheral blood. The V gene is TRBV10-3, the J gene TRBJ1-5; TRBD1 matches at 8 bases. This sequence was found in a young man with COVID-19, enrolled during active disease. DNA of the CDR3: TGTGCCATCAGGGGGACAGGCGGGGATCAGCCCCAGCATTTT. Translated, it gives CAIRGTGGDQPQHF.